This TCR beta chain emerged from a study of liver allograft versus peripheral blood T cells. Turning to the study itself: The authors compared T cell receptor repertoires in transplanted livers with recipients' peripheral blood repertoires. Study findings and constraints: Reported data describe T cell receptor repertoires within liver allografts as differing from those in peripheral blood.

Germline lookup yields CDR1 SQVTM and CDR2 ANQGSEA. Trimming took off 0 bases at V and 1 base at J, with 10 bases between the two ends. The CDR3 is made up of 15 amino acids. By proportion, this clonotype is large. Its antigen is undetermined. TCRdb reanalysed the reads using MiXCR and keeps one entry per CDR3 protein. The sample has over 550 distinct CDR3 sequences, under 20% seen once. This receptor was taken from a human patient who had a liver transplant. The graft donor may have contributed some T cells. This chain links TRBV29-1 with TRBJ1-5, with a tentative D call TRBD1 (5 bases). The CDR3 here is CSVEDNQGSNQPQHF. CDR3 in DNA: TGCAGCGTTGAAGATAACCAGGGAAGCAATCAGCCCCAGCATTTT.